Described below is a single TCR beta chain sequence and its context. As yet, its antigen is unknown. Attachment of unique molecular identifiers was made to individual cDNA molecules. From the 5' RACE reads, TCRdb called clonotypes with MiXCR, one entry per CDR3 protein. The sample includes some 46,000 distinct CDR3 sequences, around 6.1% of them seen just once. The CDR3 is 13 residues long. Germline V CDR1 and CDR2: SQVTM, ANQGSEA. V lost 7 bases, J lost 6 bases, and 9 bases stayed unmatched. These data are taken from a study of early T cells in non-severe SARS-CoV-2 infection. Background on the study: Whole-blood bulk RNA, unsorted, was sequenced, and chains were unpaired. Study-level findings and limits: Reliance on VDJdb matching favored anti-spike CD8 responses; private and CD4 specificities were missed.

This sample comprised whole blood, obtained at baseline. The TCR comes from an adult who was a healthcare worker with PCR-confirmed SARS-CoV-2 infection or an uninfected control (not recorded which). The rearrangement links TRBV29-1 to TRBJ2-7; 10 bases line up with TRBD1. CDR3 sequence reads: CSAWTGGSGEQYF. CDR3 sequence (DNA): TGCAGCGCATGGACAGGGGGTAGCGGCGAGCAGTACTTC.